One and the same sample provided the 30 T cell receptor beta chains below, sequenced in a study of blood T cell repertoires in COVID-19. Clones were read by immunoSEQ multiplex PCR, and TCRdb kept only the in-frame ones, dropping some. The repertoire holds approximately 490,000 clones, about 85% seen once, with 6.5% to 9.5% in the top ten. The source material was PBMCs or T cells enriched from blood (not recorded which). Receptor source: a woman aged 55-75 years who had recovered from COVID-19.

This clone was seen a handful of times. This CDR3 is also generated by other DNA sequences in the sample. V and J are TRBV4-1 and TRBJ1-5, with D unclear. V gave up 0 bases and J gave up 2 bases, with 8 bases separating them. Germline V CDR1 and CDR2: MGHRA, YSYEKL. The CDR3 length is 15 residues. The CDR3 coding sequence is TGCGCCAGCAGCCAAGAAGCGGGTGGCAATCAGCCCCAGCATTTT. It specifies CASSQEAGGNQPQHF.

The chain couples TRBV28 to TRBJ2-3, with D possibly TRBD2 on 7 matching bases. CDR3 length: 14 residues. Germline loops: CDR1 MDHEN, CDR2 SYDVKM. Trimming pared 5 bases from V and 0 bases from J, leaving 9 bases between. CDR3 nucleotides: TGTGCCAGCAGTCCGGGGGGCAGCACAGATACGCAGTATTTT. This codes for CASSPGGSTDTQYF.

This rearrangement joins TRBV18 to TRBJ2-5; 7 bases are shared with TRBD1. There are 14 residues in the CDR3. V lost 5 bases and J lost 2; bases outside the gene matches: 5. Germline-derived CDR1 and CDR2 are KGHSH and LQKENI. CDR3 region: CASSIQGSQETQYF. As DNA, the CDR3 is TGTGCCAGCTCAATACAGGGGTCGCAAGAGACCCAGTACTTC.

The chain has TRBV28 and TRBJ2-5, with 7 bases fitting TRBD1. V lost 2 bases and J lost 2; bases outside the gene matches: 11. This CDR3 is 17 amino acids long. CDR1 MDHEN and CDR2 SYDVKM come from the germline V gene. The DNA of the CDR3 is TGTGCCAGCAGTTTAAGAGGGTATGGCAGGGGGCAAGAGACCCAGTACTTC. As protein: CASSLRGYGRGQETQYF.

The chain carries TRBV5-6 and TRBJ2-7; 9 nucleotides align to TRBD1. V trimming: 3 bases; J trimming: 3 bases; junction bases outside the gene matches: 4. The CDR3 runs 14 residues. Germline CDR1 reads SGHDT; CDR2 reads YYEEEE. This CDR3 is CASSYGTGYYEQYF. The DNA of the CDR3 is TGTGCCAGCAGCTACGGGACAGGGTACTACGAGCAGTACTTC.

This clone was seen a few times. The chain couples TRBV6-6 to TRBJ2-4; D is perhaps TRBD1 (5 bases). The V and J ends lost 7 bases and 5 bases respectively, with 9 bases between them. CDR3 length: 12 amino acids. The germline V gene has CDR1 MNHNY and CDR2 SVGAGI (reference sequence). The CDR3 loop reads CASKTRENIQYF. The DNA of the CDR3 is TGTGCCAGCAAAACCAGGGAAAACATTCAGTACTTC.

The chain joins TRBV5-1 to TRBJ2-2, with TRBD1 matching over 10 bases. V lost 4 bases and J lost 0; bases outside the gene matches: 3. The CDR3 extends over 16 amino acids. Germline V gene lookup returns CDR1 SGHRS and CDR2 YFSETQ. This chain's CDR3 is CASSGGQGTNTGELFF. CDR3 sequence (DNA): TGCGCCAGCAGCGGGGGACAGGGGACGAACACCGGGGAGCTGTTTTTT.

This sequence joins TRBV5-5 and TRBJ2-3, with TRBD2 identical over 14 bases. CDR3 length: 16 amino acids. Trimming took 3 bases from V and 6 from J; bases not matched to a gene: 6. Germline CDR1 reads SGHKS; CDR2 reads YYEKEE (reference sequence). The CDR3: CASSSWTSGGRDTQYF. CDR3 DNA: TGTGCCAGCAGCTCCTGGACTAGCGGGGGGAGGGATACGCAGTATTTT.

The chain uses TRBV7-9 and TRBJ1-1; a weak D match, TRBD1 (6 bases). Germline V gene sequence: CDR1 SEHNR, CDR2 FQNEAQ (reference sequence). V was shortened by 5 bases and J by 1 base, with 17 bases between the two germline ends. CDR3 length equals 16 residues. CDR3 DNA: TGTGCCAGCAGCCCGAACCTTGGACAGACGAACACTGAAGCTTTCTTT. Translation: CASSPNLGQTNTEAFF.

The chain links TRBV2 to TRBJ2-1, with 7 positions matching TRBD2. V gave up 4 bases and J gave up 3 bases; unmatched junction bases: 6. This CDR3 comprises 15 residues. Germline CDR1 reads SNHLY; CDR2 reads FYNNEI. Here the CDR3 reads CASSGERGFYNEQFF. The CDR3 DNA is TGTGCCAGCAGTGGGGAGCGGGGATTCTACAATGAGCAGTTCTTC.

This chain links TRBV19 with TRBJ1-5, with TRBD1 identical over 8 bases. Germline V gene lookup returns CDR1 LNHDA and CDR2 SQIVND (reference sequence). V was pared by 5 bases and J by 2 bases, with 5 bases of the junction left unmatched. The CDR3 has 15 amino acids. Here the CDR3 reads CASSATGAGNQPQHF. As DNA, the CDR3 is TGTGCCAGTAGTGCGACAGGGGCGGGCAATCAGCCCCAGCATTTT.

V usage is TRBV23-1 and J usage is TRBJ1-5; 7 bases align to TRBD1. TRBV23-1 is flagged as an ORF with uncertain function. The CDR3 has 19 residues. J lost 0 bases, V lost 1 base, and 12 bases had no gene match. As DNA, the CDR3 is TGCGCCAGCAGTCAATGGCGGACAGGAGTTTCCGATAGCAATCAGCCCCAGCATTTT. This codes for CASSQWRTGVSDSNQPQHF.

The chain joins TRBV25-1 to TRBJ1-4; D gene uncertain. The CDR3 has 11 amino acids. The V end was cut by 7 bases, the J end by 3 bases, with 3 bases between. The V gene's germline CDR1 is MGHDK and CDR2 SYGVNS. The CDR3 DNA reads TGTGCCAGCACGGCTAATGAAAAACTGTTTTTT. It is translated as CASTANEKLFF.

The chain is built from TRBV19 and TRBJ1-1, with D perhaps matching TRBD1 (6 bases). CDR1 LNHDA and CDR2 SQIVND come from the germline V gene (reference sequence). V shed 1 base and J shed 1 base, with 13 bases lying between them. The CDR3 extends over 16 amino acids. The CDR3, as DNA: TGTGCCAGTAGTATAGGAGGGACAAGGAAGAACACTGAAGCTTTCTTT. It encodes CASSIGGTRKNTEAFF.

This chain connects TRBV30 to TRBJ2-3; possible D gene TRBD2, 5 bases. The length of the CDR3 is 16 residues. V gave up 0 bases and J gave up 7 bases, with 20 bases separating them. Germline assignment: CDR1 GTSNPN and CDR2 SVGIG (reference sequence). The CDR3 DNA reads as TGTGCCTGGAGTGTACGTCCCAGCGGTGTGTCAAATACGCAGTATTTT. This translates into CAWSVRPSGVSNTQYF.

The genes are TRBV30 and TRBJ1-6; 9 bases map to TRBD1. Germline CDR1 reads GTSNPN; CDR2 reads SVGIG (reference sequence). This CDR3 spans 14 amino acids. With 4 bases clipped from V and 8 bases from J, the junction kept 6 bases outside the gene matches. The chain's CDR3 is CAWTSRDRDSPLHF. The CDR3 nucleotides are TGTGCCTGGACCTCCCGGGACAGGGATTCACCCCTCCACTTT.

The table lists this clone with a count of one. The gene calls are TRBV20-1 and TRBJ2-1; 7 nucleotides match TRBD1. From germline, CDR1 is DFQATT and CDR2 SNEGSKA (reference sequence). The CDR3 contains 11 residues. The J segment lost 16 bases and the V segment lost 5 bases, leaving 11 bases of the junction unmatched. The CDR3 sequence is CSAQAQGVKFF. CDR3 sequence (DNA): TGCAGTGCTCAAGCGCAGGGGGTAAAATTCTTC.

The chain carries TRBV24-1 and TRBJ1-1; 10 bases align to TRBD1. J gave up 1 base and V 4 bases, and 2 bases lay outside the gene matches. Germline CDR1 and CDR2: KGHDR and SFDVKD. The CDR3 length is 15 residues. CDR3 DNA sequence: TGTGCCACCAGTGACCGGACAGGGGGGAACACTGAAGCTTTCTTT. This translates into CATSDRTGGNTEAFF.

This clone has only one observation. The V and J genes are TRBV15 and TRBJ1-2; D call uncertain. V lost 7 bases and J lost 6, with 12 bases in between. The CDR3 contains 12 residues. The germline gives CDR1 LNHNV, CDR2 YYDKDF (reference sequence). The CDR3 sequence: CATMSVVDGYTF. CDR3 coding DNA: TGTGCCACCATGTCTGTAGTAGATGGCTACACCTTC.

The chain employs TRBV24-1 and TRBJ1-1, with D maybe TRBD1 (6 bases). V shed 3 bases and J shed 6 bases, with 7 bases lying between them. CDR1 KGHDR and CDR2 SFDVKD come from the germline V gene. This CDR3 region has 12 residues. CDR3 nucleotide sequence: TGTGCCACCAGTGATCCAGGGGCTGAAGCTTTCTTT. This gives the protein CATSDPGAEAFF.

The chain links TRBV29-1 to TRBJ2-7; 9 nucleotides line up with TRBD1. Germline trimming cut 6 bases from V and 4 bases from J; bases unmatched to any gene: 7. The CDR3 totals 13 residues. Germline values: CDR1 SQVTM, CDR2 ANQGSEA. The chain's CDR3 is CSVRLGQGYEQYF. CDR3 DNA: TGCAGCGTCCGGCTCGGACAGGGGTACGAGCAGTACTTC.

The V call is TRBV3-1 (or the pseudogene TRBV3-2), the J call TRBJ2-1; 12 bases are shared with TRBD2. The length of the CDR3 is 14 residues. In germline, CDR1 is LGHDT, CDR2 YNNKEL (reference sequence). V trimming: 5 bases; J trimming: 14 bases; junction bases outside the gene matches: 10. The CDR3 nucleotides are TGTGCCAGCAGCTCTAGCGGGGGGGCGTATGGAGAGTTCTTC. Protein: CASSSSGGAYGEFF.

V usage is TRBV19 and J usage is TRBJ2-5, with D unclear. CDR3 size: 13 residues. Trimming took off 5 bases at V and 1 base at J, with 8 bases between the two ends. Germline CDR1 LNHDA, CDR2 SQIVND (reference sequence). For the CDR3, the DNA is TGTGCCAGTAGTTGGGCAGCCCAAGAGACCCAGTACTTC. Residues: CASSWAAQETQYF.

The chain is built from TRBV11-2 and TRBJ2-5, with TRBD2 matching 10 bases. The V and J ends lost 5 bases and 5 bases, in that order; junction bases with no gene match: 5. The CDR3 covers 14 residues. Germline V gene data show CDR1 as SGHAT and CDR2 as FQNNGV. The CDR3 coding sequence is TGTGCCAGCAGCCCTAGACTAGCGGGTGAGACCCAGTACTTC. This translates into CASSPRLAGETQYF.

The chain employs TRBV10-3 and TRBJ2-3; 10 positions agree with TRBD2. The CDR3 has 15 amino acids. Germline trimming cut 4 bases from V and 4 bases from J; bases unmatched to any gene: 5. Per the germline V gene, CDR1 is ENHRY and CDR2 is SYGVKD. The CDR3 bases are TGTGCCATCAGTGGTCTAGCGGGGGTGGCAGATACGCAGTATTTT. It encodes CAISGLAGVADTQYF.

The gene calls are TRBV3-1 (or the pseudogene TRBV3-2) and TRBJ1-1, with 9 positions matching TRBD1. V gave up 4 bases and J gave up 5 bases; unmatched junction bases: 5. There are 14 residues in the CDR3. Germline-derived CDR1 and CDR2 are LGHDT and YNNKEL (reference sequence). In DNA form, the CDR3 reads TGTGCCAGCAGCCCCACAGGGGGCCGAACTGAAGCTTTCTTT. Amino acids: CASSPTGGRTEAFF.

The chain uses TRBV29-1 and TRBJ1-3; 9 nucleotides align to TRBD1. The CDR3 sequence is 14 residues long. J lost 2 bases, V lost 5 bases, and 4 bases had no gene match. Germline V gene lookup returns CDR1 SQVTM and CDR2 ANQGSEA. The DNA for the CDR3 is TGCAGCGTTAGTAGGGACAGGGCTGGAAACACCATATATTTT. It encodes CSVSRDRAGNTIYF.

The V call is TRBV2, the J call TRBJ2-1, with TRBD2 matching 10 bases. Germline loops: CDR1 SNHLY, CDR2 FYNNEI. The length of the CDR3 is 15 residues. V dropped 3 bases and J dropped 7; count of bases not matched to a gene: 6. CDR3 in amino acids: CASSEGLARGNEQFF. The DNA for the CDR3 is TGTGCCAGCAGTGAGGGACTAGCGAGGGGGAATGAGCAGTTCTTC.

Written as DNA, the CDR3 is TGTGCCAGCTCGCACAGGGTTGAGCAGTTCTTC. It encodes CASSHRVEQFF. The chain carries TRBV18 and TRBJ2-1; tentative D call: TRBD1 (6 bases). Germline values: CDR1 KGHSH, CDR2 LQKENI. The CDR3 contains 11 residues. Trimming removed 6 bases at V and 9 bases at J, with 9 bases between.

The rearrangement links TRBV28 to TRBJ1-2; D gene unclear. Germline V CDR1 and CDR2: MDHEN, SYDVKM. The CDR3 runs 12 residues. V was trimmed by 3 bases and J by 8 bases, leaving 10 bases between them. The CDR3 coding sequence is TGTGCCAGCAGTTTGTACACCGGGGGCTACACCTTC. Its translation is CASSLYTGGYTF.